A selection of T cell receptor beta chains follows, all from one sample in a study of shared clonotypes between healthy human individuals. Method: immunoSEQ multiplex PCR; TCRdb's copy keeps in-frame clones and lacks some. The data hold roughly 2.1 million clones, with just over 90% observed a single time. Sequencing input: naive CD8+ T cells from PBMCs. These receptor sequences come from a man between 18 and 29 years old in good health. Some clones in this sample may be carry-over from other donors' samples. Both conserved end residues are part of each CDR3. A D gene is named only where the DNA matches it firmly. Clone size is stated in some rows and not others, as once, few, many or a class when expanded.

>TRBV6-1|TRBJ2-5|NA|NA
CASSVGQSTQYF
TGTGCCAGCAGTGTTGGACAGTCCACCCAGTACTTC
>TRBV7-9|TRBJ2-3|NA|NA
CASSSTLGTDTQYF
TGTGCCAGCAGCTCTACCTTGGGCACAGATACGCAGTATTTT
>TRBV7-9|TRBJ2-5|TRBD2|NA
CASSQKGSGSQETQYF
TGTGCCAGCAGCCAAAAGGGTAGCGGGAGCCAAGAGACCCAGTACTTC
>TRBV11-2|TRBJ2-1|TRBD2|NA
CASSLGLAGLDEQFF
TGTGCCAGCAGCTTAGGACTAGCGGGATTGGATGAGCAGTTCTTC
>TRBV28|TRBJ1-5|NA|NA
CASSFITVGEGGNQPQHF
TGTGCCAGCAGTTTCATTACAGTGGGCGAGGGGGGCAATCAGCCCCAGCATTTT
>TRBV28|TRBJ1-5|TRBD1|NA
CASSWGQQLNQPQHF
TGTGCCAGCAGTTGGGGACAGCAGCTCAATCAGCCCCAGCATTTT
>TRBV5-6|TRBJ1-2|NA|NA
CASSLVKPGNGYTF
TGTGCCAGCAGCTTGGTAAAGCCAGGGAATGGCTACACCTTC
>TRBV7-3|TRBJ2-7|TRBD1|NA
CASSPDRGSEQYF
TGTGCCAGCAGCCCAGACAGGGGATCCGAGCAGTACTTC
>TRBV7-6|TRBJ2-7|NA|NA
CASSLSSTRPYEQYF
TGTGCCAGCAGCTTATCCTCGACTCGGCCCTACGAGCAGTACTTC
>TRBV5-1|TRBJ2-1|TRBD2|NA
CASSLPSGSGNEQFF
TGCGCCAGCAGCTTGCCTAGCGGGAGTGGTAATGAGCAGTTCTTC
>TRBV19|TRBJ2-1|NA|NA
CASRSGLREQFF
TGTGCCAGTCGGTCAGGGCTACGTGAGCAGTTCTTC
>TRBV7-8|TRBJ1-5|NA|NA
CASSLETRVHSGSNQPQHF
TGTGCCAGCAGCTTAGAGACCAGGGTTCATAGTGGTAGCAATCAGCCCCAGCATTTT
>TRBV19|TRBJ2-3|TRBD2|NA
CASSIVGLAGDTQYF
TGTGCCAGTAGTATAGTGGGACTAGCCGGAGATACGCAGTATTTT
>TRBV4-1|TRBJ1-6|NA|NA
CASSPAGSLGSYNSPLHF
TGCGCCAGCAGCCCGGCGGGGAGTTTGGGCTCCTATAATTCACCCCTCCACTTT
>TRBV30|TRBJ1-6|NA|NA
CAWIGPYNSPLHF
TGTGCCTGGATTGGACCTTATAATTCACCCCTCCACTTT
>TRBV2|TRBJ2-3|NA|NA
CASSEAETWADTQYF
TGTGCCAGCAGTGAAGCGGAGACTTGGGCGGATACGCAGTATTTT
>TRBV18|TRBJ1-4|TRBD1|NA
CASSPKTGEREKLFF
TGTGCCAGCTCACCCAAGACAGGGGAGAGAGAAAAACTGTTTTTT
>TRBV5-1|TRBJ2-1|TRBD2|NA
CASSLGWLAGAGGNHTAPYNEQFF
TGCGCCAGCAGCTTGGGGTGGCTAGCGGGAGCCGGCGGGAACCATACCGCACCCTACAATGAGCAGTTCTTC
>TRBV27|TRBJ2-7|NA|few
CASSPSLYEQYF
TGTGCCAGCTCTCCATCTCTCTACGAGCAGTACTTC
>TRBV27|TRBJ2-7|TRBD2|NA
CASSGGRYEQYF
TGTGCCAGCTCCGGGGGGAGGTACGAGCAGTACTTC
>TRBV6-5|TRBJ2-1|NA|NA
CASSYSKGGEQFF
TGTGCCAGCAGTTACTCGAAAGGGGGTGAGCAGTTCTTC
>TRBV4-1|TRBJ2-1|NA|NA
CASSQVGQTNNEQFF
TGCGCCAGCAGCCAAGTTGGACAGACAAACAATGAGCAGTTCTTC
>TRBV4-1|TRBJ2-7|NA|NA
CASSQEGWQIYEQYF
TGCGCCAGCAGCCAAGAAGGTTGGCAGATCTACGAGCAGTACTTC
>TRBV19|TRBJ1-5|NA|NA
CASRTLPNQPQHF
TGTGCCAGTAGGACCCTCCCTAATCAGCCCCAGCATTTT
>TRBV9|TRBJ1-1|NA|NA
CASSSGGNTEAFF
TGTGCCAGCAGCTCGGGGGGGAACACTGAAGCTTTCTTT
>TRBV2|TRBJ2-3|TRBD1|NA
CASKGQADTQYF
TGTGCCAGCAAAGGACAGGCAGATACGCAGTATTTT
>TRBV10-3|TRBJ2-1|NA|once
CAISAPLIPGTSYNEQFF
TGTGCCATCAGTGCCCCGCTGATACCGGGTACGTCCTACAATGAGCAGTTCTTC
>TRBV19|TRBJ2-3|TRBD2|NA
CASAVGELAGDFTDTQYF
TGTGCCAGTGCGGTTGGTGAACTAGCGGGAGACTTCACAGATACGCAGTATTTT
>TRBV4-2|TRBJ1-3|NA|NA
CATRRDGGNTIYF
TGTGCCACCCGAAGGGACGGTGGAAACACCATATATTTT
>TRBV7-9|TRBJ2-1|NA|NA
CASSSAGNEQFF
TGTGCCAGCAGCTCCGCCGGGAATGAGCAGTTCTTC
>TRBV7-8|TRBJ2-5|NA|NA
CASSQRQEETQYF
TGTGCCAGCAGCCAACGACAGGAAGAGACCCAGTACTTC
>TRBV9|TRBJ1-1|NA|NA
CASRPHDSKNTEAFF
TGTGCCAGCAGACCACACGACTCCAAAAACACTGAAGCTTTCTTT
>TRBV7-7|TRBJ2-7|NA|NA
CASSSPPRGLPNEQYF
TGTGCCAGCAGCTCTCCTCCTCGGGGCCTCCCTAACGAGCAGTACTTC
>TRBV6-1|TRBJ2-7|TRBD1|NA
CASTIDRAHYEQYF
TGTGCCAGCACCATTGACAGGGCCCACTACGAGCAGTACTTC
>TRBV6-5|TRBJ1-5|NA|NA
CASSYRGDNQPQHF
TGTGCCAGCAGTTACCGCGGAGACAATCAGCCCCAGCATTTT
>TRBV11-2|TRBJ2-3|NA|NA
CASSPPGTPRSDTQYF
TGTGCCAGCAGCCCCCCGGGGACCCCTAGGTCAGATACGCAGTATTTT
>TRBV28|TRBJ1-2|NA|NA
CASSLYRVGGYTF
TGTGCCAGCAGTTTATACCGGGTTGGCGGCTACACCTTC
>TRBV29-1|TRBJ2-5|NA|once
CSAGEMDSSPQETQYF
TGCAGCGCCGGCGAGATGGACAGTTCTCCACAAGAGACCCAGTACTTC
>TRBV9|TRBJ2-7|NA|few
CASSGGGGYEQYF
TGTGCCAGCAGCGGAGGGGGAGGCTACGAGCAGTACTTC
>TRBV9|TRBJ2-3|NA|few
CASSVEGSTDTQYF
TGTGCCAGCAGCGTAGAAGGGAGCACAGATACGCAGTATTTT
>TRBV4-1|TRBJ1-2|NA|NA
CASSQGRLGYGYTF
TGCGCCAGCAGCCAAGGCAGGTTAGGGTATGGCTACACCTTC
>TRBV25-1|TRBJ2-7|TRBD2|once
CASKGLADEQYF
TGTGCCAGCAAGGGGCTAGCGGACGAGCAGTACTTC
>TRBV9|TRBJ2-7|TRBD1|NA
CASSAGQGNGYEQYF
TGTGCCAGCAGCGCGGGACAGGGCAACGGCTACGAGCAGTACTTC
>TRBV2|TRBJ2-7|NA|NA
CASNTNSETYEQYF
TGTGCCAGCAATACCAACTCAGAGACTTACGAGCAGTACTTC
>TRBV30|TRBJ1-2|NA|NA
CAWEVGLDYTF
TGTGCCTGGGAGGTAGGGCTTGACTACACCTTC
>TRBV4-1|TRBJ2-1|NA|NA
CASTPNSGSSYNEQFF
TGCGCCAGCACTCCGAATAGCGGTAGCTCCTACAATGAGCAGTTCTTC
>TRBV11-2|TRBJ2-1|TRBD2|NA
CASSPRWTSGALYNEQFF
TGTGCCAGCAGCCCGCGTTGGACTAGCGGGGCCCTCTACAATGAGCAGTTCTTC
>TRBV7-9|TRBJ1-5|TRBD1|NA
CASSTGTGGGVQPQHF
TGTGCCAGCAGCACTGGGACAGGGGGAGGTGTACAGCCCCAGCATTTT
>TRBV4-2|TRBJ2-5|NA|NA
CASSQDRTAQETQYF
TGTGCCAGCAGCCAAGATCGGACAGCCCAAGAGACCCAGTACTTC
>TRBV28|TRBJ2-7|TRBD2|NA
CASSLSSSGSIHEQYF
TGTGCCAGCAGTCTTAGCTCTAGCGGGAGTATCCACGAGCAGTACTTC
>TRBV7-9|TRBJ2-7|NA|NA
CASTSAGLSYEQYF
TGTGCCAGCACCTCTGCAGGGCTGTCCTACGAGCAGTACTTC
>TRBV11-2|TRBJ2-7|NA|NA
CASSLGAQYEQYF
TGTGCCAGCAGCTTGGGGGCGCAGTACGAGCAGTACTTC
>TRBV5-1|TRBJ2-3|TRBD2|once
CASSLRLAGSTDTQYF
TGCGCCAGCAGCTTAAGACTAGCGGGGTCCACAGATACGCAGTATTTT